The T cell receptor (beta chain) described here comes from a study of cytomegalovirus exposure and HLA in healthy donors. General study results and limits: In an earlier analysis, productive rearrangement rates for most beta V segments clustered near 87% or 30%. Overall, approximately 150 TCR beta chains were annotated as cytomegalovirus-associated.

PCR primers comprised 60 Vbeta and 13 Jbeta primers. This table comes from immunoSEQ multiplex PCR, and its TCRdb copy is limited to in-frame clones, with some not included. The sample has 140,000 to 150,000 clones; roughly 9.4% are singletons. This clone was detected only a few times. Its antigen is unknown. The CDR3 is 16 residues long. Trimming removed 3 bases from V and 2 bases from J; junction bases left unmatched: 8. Germline lookup yields CDR1 SEHNR and CDR2 FQNEAQ (reference sequence). The chain links TRBV7-9 to TRBJ2-7; 9 bases agree with TRBD1. Specimen: PBMCs. The sequence came from a male donor in good health and CMV-seronegative. Written as DNA, the CDR3 is TGTGCCAGCAGCTTTGGTAGTGGACAGGGGACCTACGAGCAGTACTTC. Residues: CASSFGSGQGTYEQYF.